The 7 T cell receptor beta chains listed next were all sequenced from one sample in a study of shared clonotypes between healthy human individuals. The naive CD8 population came from CD45RO-negative cells selected for CCR7, without terminally differentiated effector memory CD45RA+ cells. Data came from immunoSEQ multiplex PCR; TCRdb stores just in-frame clones and leaves some out. The table records under 600,000 clones, roughly 98% of them present only once. Specimen: naive CD8+ T cells sorted from blood. These receptors were obtained from a man under 40 in good health.

The gene calls are TRBV27 and TRBJ2-3; 11 nucleotides align to TRBD2. Germline V gives CDR1 MNHEY, CDR2 SMNVEV (reference sequence). The CDR3 sequence is 16 residues long. V gave up 3 bases and J gave up 4 bases; unmatched junction bases: 6. The CDR3 loop is CASSFLAGGTADTQYF. The CDR3 coding sequence is TGTGCCAGCAGTTTCCTAGCGGGAGGTACTGCAGATACGCAGTATTTT.

The chain couples TRBV28 to TRBJ2-7, with 13 bases that match TRBD2. The CDR3 is 17 residues long. The germline CDR1 and CDR2 sequences are MDHEN and SYDVKM. V dropped 3 bases and J dropped 1; count of bases not matched to a gene: 6. CDR3 DNA sequence: TGTGCCAGCAGTTTCTATACACTAGCGGGAGGGTCCTACGAGCAGTACTTC. It yields the protein CASSFYTLAGGSYEQYF.

CDR3 sequence (DNA): TGTGCCAGCACCCTTAATAGCAATCAGCCCCAGCATTTT. Amino acids: CASTLNSNQPQHF. The gene calls are TRBV28 and TRBJ1-5; D remains ambiguous. The germline V gene encodes CDR1 MDHEN and CDR2 SYDVKM. V was trimmed by 7 bases and J by 0 bases, leaving 7 bases between them. The CDR3 loop spans 13 amino acids.

The chain links TRBV9 to TRBJ1-1; 8 bases fit TRBD1. Germline CDR1 reads SGDLS; CDR2 reads YYNGEE. V lost 0 bases to trimming and J lost 5 bases; unmatched junction nucleotides: 12. The length of the CDR3 is 17 residues. The CDR3 loop is CASSVVGAGGLGTEAFF. The CDR3 DNA follows: TGTGCCAGCAGCGTAGTAGGGGCAGGGGGCCTGGGGACTGAAGCTTTCTTT.

The chain links TRBV29-1 to TRBJ2-7; D gene uncertain. CDR1 and CDR2 (germline): SQVTM, ANQGSEA. Trimming shortened V by 1 base and J by 0 bases, and 7 bases separated the two germline ends. CDR3 length equals 13 residues. Here the CDR3 DNA reads TGCAGCGTTGAAGGGCCAGCCTCCTACGAGCAGTACTTC. This encodes CSVEGPASYEQYF.

This clone was found once. The rearrangement uses TRBV28 and TRBJ2-1, with D unresolved. V was trimmed by 6 bases and J by 0 bases, leaving 12 bases between them. The CDR3 totals 15 residues. Looked up from germline, CDR1 is MDHEN and CDR2 is SYDVKM. CDR3 in DNA: TGTGCCAGCAGCTGGACCCCGAGCTCCTACAATGAGCAGTTCTTC. It is translated as CASSWTPSSYNEQFF. The variable domain in full, with the rest retrieved from reference TRBV28 and TRBJ2-1, is DVKVTQSSRYLVKRTGEKVFLECVQDMDHENMFWYRQDPGLGLRLIYFSYDVKMKEKGDIPEGYSVSREKKERFSLILESASTNQTSMYLCASSWTPSSYNEQFFGPGTRLTVL.

The chain recombines TRBV7-2 with TRBJ1-3, with 7 bases matching TRBD1. The CDR3 has 16 amino acids. Germline CDR1 is SGHTA and CDR2 is FQGNSA. With 4 bases clipped from V and 0 bases from J, the junction kept 6 bases outside the gene matches. The CDR3: CASSSRDSVSGNTIYF. DNA of the CDR3: TGTGCCAGCAGCTCCAGGGACAGTGTCTCTGGAAACACCATATATTTT.